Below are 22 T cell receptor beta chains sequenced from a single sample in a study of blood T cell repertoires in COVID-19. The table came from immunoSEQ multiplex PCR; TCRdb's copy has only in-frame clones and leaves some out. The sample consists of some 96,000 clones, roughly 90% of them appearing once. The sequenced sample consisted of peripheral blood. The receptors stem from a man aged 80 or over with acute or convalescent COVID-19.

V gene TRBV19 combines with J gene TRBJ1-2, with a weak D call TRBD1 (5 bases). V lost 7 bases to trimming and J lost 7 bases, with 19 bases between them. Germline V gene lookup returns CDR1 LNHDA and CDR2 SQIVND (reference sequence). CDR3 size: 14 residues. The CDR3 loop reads CASTSYRQSFGYTF. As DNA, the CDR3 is TGTGCCAGTACCTCTTACAGACAGTCGTTTGGCTACACCTTC.

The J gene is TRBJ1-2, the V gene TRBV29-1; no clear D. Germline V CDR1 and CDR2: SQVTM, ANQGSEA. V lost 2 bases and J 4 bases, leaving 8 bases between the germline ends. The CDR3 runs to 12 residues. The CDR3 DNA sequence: TGCAGCGTTGAACACACAAGCTATGGCTACACCTTC. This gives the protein CSVEHTSYGYTF.

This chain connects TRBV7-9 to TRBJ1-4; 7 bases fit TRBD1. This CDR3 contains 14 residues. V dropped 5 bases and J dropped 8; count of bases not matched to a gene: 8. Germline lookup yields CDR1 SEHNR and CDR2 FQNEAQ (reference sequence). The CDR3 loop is CASSQGQLGEKLFF. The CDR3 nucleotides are TGTGCCAGCAGCCAGGGACAGCTGGGGGAAAAACTGTTTTTT.

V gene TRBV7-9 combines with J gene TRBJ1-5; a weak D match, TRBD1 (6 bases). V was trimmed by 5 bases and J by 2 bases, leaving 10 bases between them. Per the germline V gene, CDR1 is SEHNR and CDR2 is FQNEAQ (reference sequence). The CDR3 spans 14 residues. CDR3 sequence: CASSGDTGNQPQHF. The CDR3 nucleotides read TGTGCCAGCAGCGGGGACACCGGCAATCAGCCCCAGCATTTT.

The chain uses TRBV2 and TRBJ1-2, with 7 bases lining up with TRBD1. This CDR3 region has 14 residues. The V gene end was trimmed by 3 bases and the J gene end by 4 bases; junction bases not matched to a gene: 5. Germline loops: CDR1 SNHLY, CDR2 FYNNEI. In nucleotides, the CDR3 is TGTGCCAGCAGTGACAAGGGGGCAGGCTATGGCTACACCTTC. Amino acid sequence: CASSDKGAGYGYTF.

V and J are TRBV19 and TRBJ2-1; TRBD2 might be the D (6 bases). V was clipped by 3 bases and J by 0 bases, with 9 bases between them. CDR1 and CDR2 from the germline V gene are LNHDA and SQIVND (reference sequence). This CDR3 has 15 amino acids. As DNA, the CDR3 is TGTGCCAGTAGTATGTCGGGACTCTCCTACAATGAGCAGTTCTTC. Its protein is CASSMSGLSYNEQFF.

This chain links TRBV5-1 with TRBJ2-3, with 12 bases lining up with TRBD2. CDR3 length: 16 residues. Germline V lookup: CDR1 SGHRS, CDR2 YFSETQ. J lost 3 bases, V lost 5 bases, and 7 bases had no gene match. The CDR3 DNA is TGCGCCAGCAGTCCGACTAGCGGGAGAACTACAGATACGCAGTATTTT. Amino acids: CASSPTSGRTTDTQYF.

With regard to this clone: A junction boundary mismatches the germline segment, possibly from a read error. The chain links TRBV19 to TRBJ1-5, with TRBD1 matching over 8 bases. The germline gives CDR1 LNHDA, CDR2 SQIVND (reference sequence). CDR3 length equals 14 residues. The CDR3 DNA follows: TGTGCCAGTAGTCAGGCAGGGGGCAAACAGCCCCAGCATTTT. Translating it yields CASSQAGGKQPQHF.

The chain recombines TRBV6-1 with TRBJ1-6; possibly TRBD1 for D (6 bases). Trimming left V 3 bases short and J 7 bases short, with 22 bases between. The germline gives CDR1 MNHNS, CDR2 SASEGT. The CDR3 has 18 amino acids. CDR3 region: CASSDKFWTVSGNSPLHF. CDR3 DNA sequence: TGTGCCAGCAGTGATAAATTTTGGACAGTTTCGGGGAATTCACCCCTCCACTTT.

The CDR3 is CARASWQRFNYEQYF. In nucleotides, the CDR3 is TGTGCCAGAGCGTCGTGGCAGAGGTTCAACTACGAGCAGTACTTC. This sequence joins TRBV7-2 and TRBJ2-7; D uncertain. This CDR3 has 15 amino acids. Germline V gene data show CDR1 as SGHTA and CDR2 as FQGNSA. V shed 9 bases and J shed 3 bases, with 21 bases lying between them.

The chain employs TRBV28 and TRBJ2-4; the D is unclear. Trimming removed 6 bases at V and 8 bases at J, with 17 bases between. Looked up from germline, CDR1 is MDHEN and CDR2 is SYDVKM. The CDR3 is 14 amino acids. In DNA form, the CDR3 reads TGTGCCAGCAGCCACACCCTCCGGCGGTACATTCAGTACTTC. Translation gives CASSHTLRRYIQYF.

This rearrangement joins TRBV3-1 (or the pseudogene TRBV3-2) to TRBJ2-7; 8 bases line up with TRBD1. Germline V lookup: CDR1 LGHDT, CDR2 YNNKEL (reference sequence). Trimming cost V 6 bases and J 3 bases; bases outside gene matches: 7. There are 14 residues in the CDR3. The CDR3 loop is CASSVRDRYYEQYF. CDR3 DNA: TGTGCCAGCAGTGTCCGGGACAGGTACTACGAGCAGTACTTC.

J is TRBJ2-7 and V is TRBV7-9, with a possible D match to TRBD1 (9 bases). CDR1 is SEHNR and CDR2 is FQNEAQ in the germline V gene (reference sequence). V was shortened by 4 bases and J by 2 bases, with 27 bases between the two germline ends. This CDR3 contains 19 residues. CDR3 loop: CASSSPRDRELAETYEQYF. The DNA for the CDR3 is TGTGCCAGCAGCTCGCCCCGGGACAGGGAACTAGCGGAAACCTACGAGCAGTACTTC.

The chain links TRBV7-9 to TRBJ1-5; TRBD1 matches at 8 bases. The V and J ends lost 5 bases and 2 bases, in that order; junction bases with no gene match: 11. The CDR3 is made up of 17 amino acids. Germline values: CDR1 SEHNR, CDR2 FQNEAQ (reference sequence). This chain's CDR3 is CASSQSRGQGGNQPQHF. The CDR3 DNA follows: TGTGCCAGCAGCCAGAGCAGGGGGCAGGGTGGCAATCAGCCCCAGCATTTT.

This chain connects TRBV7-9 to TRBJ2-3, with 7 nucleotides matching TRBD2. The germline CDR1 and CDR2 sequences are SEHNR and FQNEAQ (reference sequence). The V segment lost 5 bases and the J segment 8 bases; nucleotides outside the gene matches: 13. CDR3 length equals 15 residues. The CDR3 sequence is CASSPGGGRAATQYF. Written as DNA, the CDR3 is TGTGCCAGCAGCCCCGGTGGAGGGAGGGCCGCTACGCAGTATTTT.

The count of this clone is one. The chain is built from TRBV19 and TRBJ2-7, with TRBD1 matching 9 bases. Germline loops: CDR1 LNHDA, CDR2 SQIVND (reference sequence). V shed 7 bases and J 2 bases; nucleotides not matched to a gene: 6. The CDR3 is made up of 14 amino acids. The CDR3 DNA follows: TGTGCCAGTACTCCGGGACAGGGACCCTACGAGCAGTACTTC. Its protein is CASTPGQGPYEQYF.

CDR3 sequence: CASSPSGISSYEQYF. Written as DNA, the CDR3 is TGTGCCAGCAGCCCTAGCGGAATTTCCTCCTACGAGCAGTACTTC. The V call is TRBV5-4, the J call TRBJ2-7, with 7 positions matching TRBD2. The germline gives CDR1 SGHNT, CDR2 YYREEE (reference sequence). Germline trimming cut 4 bases from V and 0 bases from J; bases unmatched to any gene: 7. The CDR3 runs to 15 residues.

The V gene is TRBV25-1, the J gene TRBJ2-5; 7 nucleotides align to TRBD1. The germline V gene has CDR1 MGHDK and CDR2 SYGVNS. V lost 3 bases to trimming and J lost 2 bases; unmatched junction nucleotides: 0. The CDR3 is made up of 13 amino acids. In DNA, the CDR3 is TGTGCCAGCAGTGACAGGGGGCAAGAGACCCAGTACTTC. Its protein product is CASSDRGQETQYF.

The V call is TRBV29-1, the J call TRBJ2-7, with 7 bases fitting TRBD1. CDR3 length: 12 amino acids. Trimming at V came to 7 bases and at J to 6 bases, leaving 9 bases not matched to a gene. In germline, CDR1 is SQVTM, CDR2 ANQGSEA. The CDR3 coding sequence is TGCAGCGGGAAAACAGGGGTAGGCGAGCAGTACTTC. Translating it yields CSGKTGVGEQYF.

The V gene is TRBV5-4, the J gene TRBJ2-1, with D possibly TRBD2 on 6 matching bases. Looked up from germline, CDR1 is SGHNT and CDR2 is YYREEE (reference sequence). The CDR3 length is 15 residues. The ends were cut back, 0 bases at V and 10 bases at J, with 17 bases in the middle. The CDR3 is CASSLEFRDRGEQFF. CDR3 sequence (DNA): TGTGCCAGCAGCTTGGAATTCCGGGACCGGGGGGAGCAGTTCTTC.

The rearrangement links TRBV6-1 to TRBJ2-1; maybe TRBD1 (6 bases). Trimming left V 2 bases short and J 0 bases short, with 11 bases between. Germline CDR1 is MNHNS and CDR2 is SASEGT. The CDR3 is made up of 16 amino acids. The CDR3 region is CASSERGRGSYNEQFF. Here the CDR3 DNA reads TGTGCCAGCAGTGAAAGGGGCAGGGGCTCCTACAATGAGCAGTTCTTC.

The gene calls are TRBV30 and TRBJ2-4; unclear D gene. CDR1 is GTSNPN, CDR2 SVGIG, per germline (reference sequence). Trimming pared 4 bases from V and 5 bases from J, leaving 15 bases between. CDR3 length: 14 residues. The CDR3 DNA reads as TGTGCCTGGAAGGCAGGTATAGACGAAAACATTCAGTACTTC. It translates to CAWKAGIDENIQYF.